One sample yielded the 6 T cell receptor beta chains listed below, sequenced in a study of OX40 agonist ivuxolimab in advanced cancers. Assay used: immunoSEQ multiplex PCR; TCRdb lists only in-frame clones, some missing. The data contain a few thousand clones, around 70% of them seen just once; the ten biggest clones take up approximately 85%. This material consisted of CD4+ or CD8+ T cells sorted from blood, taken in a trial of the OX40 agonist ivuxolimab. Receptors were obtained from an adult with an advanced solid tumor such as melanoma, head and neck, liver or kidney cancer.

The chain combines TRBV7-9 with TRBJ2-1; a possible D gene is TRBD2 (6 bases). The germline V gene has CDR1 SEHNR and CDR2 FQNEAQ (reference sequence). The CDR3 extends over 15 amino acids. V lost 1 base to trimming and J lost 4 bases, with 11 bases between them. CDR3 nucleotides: TGTGCCAGCAGCTTAGGGTTTAGCGGATACAATGAGCAGTTCTTC. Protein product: CASSLGFSGYNEQFF.

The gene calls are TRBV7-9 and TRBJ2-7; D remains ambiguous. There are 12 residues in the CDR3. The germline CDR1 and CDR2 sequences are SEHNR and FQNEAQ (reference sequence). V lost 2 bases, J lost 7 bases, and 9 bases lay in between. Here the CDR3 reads CASSLSGFEQYF. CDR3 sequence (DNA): TGTGCCAGCAGCTTATCGGGTTTTGAGCAGTACTTC.

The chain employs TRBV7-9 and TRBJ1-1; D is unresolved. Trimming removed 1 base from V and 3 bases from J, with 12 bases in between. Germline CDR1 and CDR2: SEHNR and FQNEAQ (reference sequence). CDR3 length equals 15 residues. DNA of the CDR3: TGTGCCAGCAGCTTAGACCAAACTCAGGACACTGAAGCTTTCTTT. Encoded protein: CASSLDQTQDTEAFF.

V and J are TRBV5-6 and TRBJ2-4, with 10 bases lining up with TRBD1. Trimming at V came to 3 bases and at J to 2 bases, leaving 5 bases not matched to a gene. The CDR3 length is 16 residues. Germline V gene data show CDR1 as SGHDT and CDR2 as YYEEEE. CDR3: CASSSPGQGPKNIQYF. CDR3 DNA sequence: TGTGCCAGCAGCTCGCCGGGACAGGGGCCCAAAAACATTCAGTACTTC.

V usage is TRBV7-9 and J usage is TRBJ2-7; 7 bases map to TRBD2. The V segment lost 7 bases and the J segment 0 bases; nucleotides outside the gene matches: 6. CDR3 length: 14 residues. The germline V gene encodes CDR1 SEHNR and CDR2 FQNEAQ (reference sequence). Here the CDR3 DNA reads TGTGCCAGCACCGGGACGGGGGGCTCCTACGAGCAGTACTTC. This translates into CASTGTGGSYEQYF. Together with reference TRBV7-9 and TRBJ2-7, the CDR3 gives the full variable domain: DTGVSQNPRHKITKRGQNVTFRCDPISEHNRLYWYRQTLGQGPEFLTYFQNEAQLEKSRLLSDRFSAERPKGSFSTLEIQRTEQGDSAMYLCASTGTGGSYEQYFGPGTRLTVT.

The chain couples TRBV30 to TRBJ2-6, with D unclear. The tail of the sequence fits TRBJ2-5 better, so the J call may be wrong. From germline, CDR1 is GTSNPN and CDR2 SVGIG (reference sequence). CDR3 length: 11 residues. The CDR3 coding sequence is TGTGCCTGGAGTATTGGAGAGACCCAGTACTTC. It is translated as CAWSIGETQYF.